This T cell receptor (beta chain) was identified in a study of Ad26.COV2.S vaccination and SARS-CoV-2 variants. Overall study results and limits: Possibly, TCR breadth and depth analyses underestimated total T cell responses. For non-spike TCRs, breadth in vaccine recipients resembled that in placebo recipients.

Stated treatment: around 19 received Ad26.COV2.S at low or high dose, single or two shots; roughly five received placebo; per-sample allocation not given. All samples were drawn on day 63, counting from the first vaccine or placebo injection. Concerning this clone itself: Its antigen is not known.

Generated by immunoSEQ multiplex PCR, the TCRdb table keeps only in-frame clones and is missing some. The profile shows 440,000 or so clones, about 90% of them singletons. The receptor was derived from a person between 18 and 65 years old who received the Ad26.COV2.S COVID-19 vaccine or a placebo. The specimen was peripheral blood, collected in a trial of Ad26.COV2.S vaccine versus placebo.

For the CDR3, the DNA is TGTGCCAGCAGCCCGAACAGGGGGAACGATGGCTACACCTTC. It translates to CASSPNRGNDGYTF. This rearrangement joins TRBV4-2 to TRBJ1-2; 8 bases are a match to TRBD1. The J segment lost 6 bases and the V segment lost 4 bases, leaving 7 bases of the junction unmatched. The CDR3 is made up of 14 amino acids. CDR1 is LGHNA, CDR2 YNFKEQ, per germline.